The following is a T cell receptor (beta chain) sequence with its context. These data come from a study of blood T cell repertoires in COVID-19. Study-level information: PBMCs, B-cell-depleted T cells, or T cells were the source of the cDNA or gDNA that made up the material.

This table comes from immunoSEQ multiplex PCR, and its TCRdb copy is limited to in-frame clones, with some not included. The table has under 150,000 clones, more than 60% seen once. This CDR3 has 12 amino acids. Per germline, CDR1 SGHAT and CDR2 FQNNGV. The V end lost 1 base, the J end lost 3 bases, and 4 bases lay between the germline ends. What was sequenced was peripheral blood. This clonotype was sampled from a woman in her forties or fifties with active or convalescent COVID-19. This rearrangement joins TRBV11-2 to TRBJ2-7; no clear D gene. The CDR3 is CASSLALYEQYF. CDR3 DNA sequence: TGTGCCAGCAGCTTAGCTCTCTACGAGCAGTACTTC.